This T cell receptor (beta chain) was retrieved from a study of blood T cell repertoires in COVID-19. Study-wide context: T cells, B-cell-depleted T cells, or PBMCs provided the cDNA or gDNA that served as material.

TCRdb's table, derived via immunoSEQ multiplex PCR, lists solely in-frame clones and lacks some. The sample lists approximately 440,000 clones, 87% seen once, with around 0.64% in the top ten. This clone was seen only once. Living in roughly 25 US areas, the participants were between roughly 18 and 90 years of age. Cohorts were assigned according to the clinical history that participants reported. Cohort 3 donors were reported recovered after two negative PCRs, clearance, or symptom resolution. Germline CDR1 reads SGHNT; CDR2 reads YYREEE (reference sequence). Trimming removed 4 bases at V and 3 bases at J, with 11 bases between. The CDR3 is 13 amino acids.

Sequencing was carried out using PBMCs or T cells enriched from blood (not recorded which). The V call is TRBV5-4, the J call TRBJ2-7, with unresolved D. This TCR was sampled from a woman aged 18-29 years who had recovered from COVID-19. The CDR3 sequence: CASSARRSYEQYF. Here the CDR3 DNA reads TGTGCCAGCAGCGCTAGACGGAGCTACGAGCAGTACTTC.